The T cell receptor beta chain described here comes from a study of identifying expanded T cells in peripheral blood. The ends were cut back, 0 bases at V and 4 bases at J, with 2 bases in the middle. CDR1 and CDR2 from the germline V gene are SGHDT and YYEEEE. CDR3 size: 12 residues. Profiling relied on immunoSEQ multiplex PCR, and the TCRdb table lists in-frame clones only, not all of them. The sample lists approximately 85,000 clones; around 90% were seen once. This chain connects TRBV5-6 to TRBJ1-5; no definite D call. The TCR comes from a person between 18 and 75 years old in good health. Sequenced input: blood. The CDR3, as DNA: TGTGCCAGCAGCTTGGAAAATCAGCCCCAGCATTTT. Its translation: CASSLENQPQHF.